The rows below give T cell receptor beta chains drawn from one sample of a study of cytomegalovirus exposure and HLA in healthy donors. Some clones are missing from TCRdb's copy, which holds only in-frame ones; the method was immunoSEQ multiplex PCR. The data hold some 200,000 clones, with about four fifths observed a single time. Sequencing input: PBMCs. The receptors here all came from a woman under 30 in good health and CMV-seronegative. Each CDR3 is given without its conserved first and last residue. Each record gives: J gene, V gene, clone size, CDR3 protein. Clone size appears in some rows only: once, few, many, or a class for an expanded clone.

J: TRBJ1-2
V: TRBV5-6
size: few
CDR3: ASSLFQGDGYT

J: TRBJ1-5
V: TRBV7-9
size: few
CDR3: SSSFQAEGNQPQH

J: TRBJ1-4
V: TRBV27
size: once
CDR3: ASRTATTGQGNEKLF

J: TRBJ2-5
V: TRBV7-9
size: NA
CDR3: ASSSRGSLETQY

J: TRBJ2-2
V: TRBV11-2
size: NA
CDR3: ASSFRLAGVANTGELF

J: TRBJ2-1
V: TRBV4-2
size: NA
CDR3: ASSQGSGPYNEQF

J: TRBJ2-1
V: TRBV21-1
size: once
CDR3: ASSKDRLAGFYNEQF

J: TRBJ1-5
V: TRBV5-8
size: NA
CDR3: ASSSGVLVNQPQH

J: NA
V: TRBV6-1
size: NA
CDR3: ASREQAFPPYEQY

J: TRBJ2-1
V: TRBV6-5
size: NA
CDR3: ASSSSGPAYNEQF

J: NA
V: TRBV6-6
size: once
CDR3: ASRPGQGAYEQY

J: TRBJ2-5
V: TRBV7-2
size: few
CDR3: ASSLTWPGETQY

J: TRBJ2-7
V: TRBV19
size: NA
CDR3: ASSTSPGQGSHYEQY

J: TRBJ1-5
V: TRBV7-2
size: NA
CDR3: ASSLGRFSNQPQH

J: TRBJ1-2
V: TRBV29-1
size: once
CDR3: SVGVGSGGYT

J: TRBJ1-1
V: TRBV29-1
size: NA
CDR3: SVLPRRDRGGNTEAF

J: TRBJ1-3
V: TRBV2
size: NA
CDR3: ASNREGNTIY

J: TRBJ2-5
V: TRBV5-6
size: few
CDR3: ASSSPIGTGKETQY

J: TRBJ2-2
V: TRBV7-6
size: NA
CDR3: ASSFVGVVGTGELF

J: TRBJ2-3
V: TRBV5-6
size: NA
CDR3: ASSSYPDRLTDTQY

J: TRBJ2-1
V: TRBV30
size: NA
CDR3: AWDPMGLAGDEQF